This T cell receptor beta chain stems from a study of blood T cell repertoires in COVID-19 (dated by TCRdb to between 2020 and 2021). Some background on the complete study: Samples covering the acute and convalescent phases of COVID-19 were provided by collaborators in the United States, Italy and Spain. The material from the prospective study consisted of cDNA or gDNA derived from T cells, B-cell-depleted T cells, or PBMCs. Subjects who had been exposed to COVID-19, were actively infected with it, or had recovered from it provided the deeply sampled blood TCRbeta repertoires that made up the dataset. The repertoires were released in a freely available public database intended as a resource for research on the immune response to SARS-CoV-2. Samples came from the ongoing ImmuneRACE study (first 160 participants) plus 1,254 subjects from 6 global collaborators. Sample metadata almost always included a de-identified subject ID, COVID-19 status, age in years and sex. HLA class I and class II types, where available, came from metadata supplied by the sample provider rather than from assay-based typing.

On this clone: Its antigen target is currently unknown. One base away there is no much larger clone; base qualities are not given.

Study-wide findings and limitations: How much clinical and demographic metadata was included differed by source and by participant, and the metadata was provided uncurated.

In Seattle, one collaborating source enrolled patients while the infection was active and tracked those patients longitudinally over the course of disease. Each collaborating institution followed its own protocols to collect whole blood in K2EDTA tubes. For TCRbeta analysis, collaborator samples were shipped as frozen whole blood, as isolated PBMCs, or as DNA extracted from either sample type. The immunoSEQ Assay, a bias-controlled multiplex PCR, was used to amplify TCRbeta CDR3 regions from genomic DNA. As for the original processing: Nucleated cell counts per sample were estimated from amplification of reference gene primers within the assay. Sequence reads were collapsed and filtered to measure the absolute abundance of every unique TCRbeta CDR3 rearrangement. For each sample, productive Simpson clonality was calculated as the square root of Simpson's diversity index across productive rearrangements. Imported from immuneACCESS, the table was reduced by TCRdb to in-frame sequences with V and J called. These copies leave out some clones; in studies compared against another copy, an unresolved V gene accounts for under half, and the cause of the remainder is not known. D and trimming were read from the DNA, whereas the V and J calls and clone size are those reported in that table. The sample records about 280,000 clones, around nine tenths of which are singletons. Roughly 10% of the sample lies in the top ten.

CDR1 and CDR2 are read off the germline V gene as SNHLY and FYNNEI. V and J are trimmed by 4 bases and 3 bases, and the gene matches miss 9 bases of the junction. The CDR3 spans 17 residues, from the cysteine through the phenylalanine. The entry retains the CDR3 DNA only, 51 bases that are in frame from base 1. The origin of this receptor is a woman under 40 with COVID-19, enrolled during active disease. The rearrangement joined TRBV2 to TRBJ2-1; TRBD2 agrees with 10 junctional bases. The sequenced sample was peripheral blood. The DNA sequence is as follows: TGTGCCAGCAGTGTTAGGCTAGCGGGAGAGATCTACAATGAGCAGTTCTTC. This translates into CASSVRLAGEIYNEQFF.